This T cell receptor (beta chain) was captured by sequencing in a study of regulatory T cells in long-lasting Graves disease (dated by TCRdb to the early 2020s). Describing the broader study: Antithyroid drugs had been taken for less than 3 months by newly diagnosed Graves' disease patients. The study was registered as a clinical trial and conducted in China. A total of about 33 samples underwent TCR sequencing: approximately 13 from persistent and roughly 20 from newly diagnosed Graves' disease patients. Patients with persistent Graves' disease were compared with patients with newly diagnosed Graves' disease using TCR sequencing and RNA sequencing of peripheral blood. Overall study results and their limits: Sequencing and analysis were limited to the TCR beta chain. Compared with newly diagnosed patients, patients with persistent Graves' disease had lower TCR Shannon entropy and fewer highly expanded clones, which suggests clonal expansion. Peripheral blood alone was examined, since thyroid tissue, which constituted the primary lesion, could not be accessed. Persistent disease showed preferential use of TRBV28, TRBJ1-2 and TRBJ2-5, whereas newly diagnosed disease favored TRBV20-1 and TRBJ2-1. The small sample size was acknowledged by the authors as a limitation that may reduce accuracy. Persistent patients shared more public clonotypes among themselves (fewer than 3,000) than newly diagnosed patients did (approximately 970).

The time point label, as the study defines it: newly diagnosed GD, antithyroid drugs for less than 3 months. For both TCR sequencing and RNA sequencing, RNA was extracted from PBMCs using TRIzol. Graves' disease was diagnosed according to American Thyroid Association guidelines. Patients were recruited from an endocrinology department in Xi'an, China. Each patient gave 8.5 to 9.5 milliliters of peripheral blood, collected in an EDTA anticoagulant tube. PBMCs were isolated by Ficoll Paque Plus density gradient separation without further T cell sorting. An Agilent 2100 Bioanalyzer and agarose gel were used to check RNA quality, and a NanoDrop 2000 was used to measure RNA concentration. About this clonotype: Its antigen is still unknown. No much larger clone exists at a distance of one base, and base qualities are not known.

At the junction V is shortened by 2 bases and J by 0 bases, with 11 bases in between. The germline V gene (reference sequence) yields DFQATT for CDR1 and SNEGSKA for CDR2. Measured from the cysteine to the phenylalanine, the CDR3 is 15 residues long. This entry keeps only the CDR3 DNA: 45 bases, framed from base 1. The receptor library was made with multiplex PCR. Reads for this sample came from an Illumina HiSeq 4000. TCR beta libraries were built with iRepertoire HTBI primers and Arm-PCR amplification of CDR3 regions. PCR products were gel purified before sequencing. Processing in the source paper ran as follows. Gene usage analysis of CDR3 amino acid clonotypes relied on the roughly 67 TRBV and about 15 TRBJ segments identified across samples. COPE and FqMerger were used to merge filtered high-quality paired reads into contigs. BLAST was used to align contigs to the IMGT TRBV, TRBD and TRBJ reference genes, and CDR3 was defined following IMGT. Any clonotype with a frequency above 0.1% was counted as a highly expanded clone. Repertoire diversity was measured by Shannon entropy, and V-J evenness by the Gini coefficient. Clonotypes shared by more than one individual were considered public. TCRdb reran the public reads through fastp at Q25 and MiXCR, keeping productive beta chains. Under each unique CDR3 protein, matching rows form one entry showing the most common genes and DNA. The V and J calls and clone size come from TCRdb's table, not from the authors' own analysis. A total of roughly 360,000 distinct CDR3 sequences appear in this sample, 10% to 15% of them only once. The ten most abundant clones make up approximately 19% of the sample.

This sample was shared with a second study, whose subject was T cells in Graves' hyperthyroidism and ophthalmopathy. As noted in the second study: Stable Graves' hyperthyroidism was defined as no progression to ophthalmopathy during 18 months of follow-up. Hyperthyroidism patients were aged 18 to 65 years and newly diagnosed, with disease duration of less than 2 months. Exclusion was applied to patients with uncontrolled infections, other autoimmune diseases, pregnancy or lactation. Diagnoses were based on clinical symptoms, serum thyroxine and TRAb, thyroid ultrasound and orbital computed tomography. The first round of RT-PCR for the TCR CDR3 was performed with the HTBI primer set and the Qiagen OneStep RT-PCR kit. Blood samples also contained most of the expanded thyroid clonotypes (frequency above 0.001), which suggests that blood repertoires may reflect thyroid immune responses. A model built on a 13 V-J signature distinguished ophthalmopathy from stable hyperthyroidism, reaching 85% to 90% sensitivity and around 81% specificity in cross-validation and 80%/75% in testing. In validation, progression to ophthalmopathy was predicted by the model with 70.59% sensitivity and roughly 76% specificity, a median of roughly six months before onset. TCR V-J signatures able to tell the groups apart were searched for in a discovery cohort of 100 or so patients, of whom more than 40 had Graves' ophthalmopathy and about 60 had stable Graves' hyperthyroidism. Whether ophthalmopathy could be predicted prospectively was tested in an independent validation cohort made up of approximately 19 hyperthyroidism patients plus 17 patients who later progressed to ophthalmopathy. The 100 discovery patients were randomly divided into training and test sets at a 7:3 ratio. In addition, the study compared T-cell repertoires in thyroid tissue and in blood from several Graves' hyperthyroidism patients. After blood sampling, hyperthyroidism patients were treated with methimazole at a starting dose of 30 mg daily, and ophthalmopathy patients were treated with high-dose intravenous methylprednisolone. Libraries were constructed in a second round of multiplex PCR, after which size selection and purification were performed. Sequencing of the libraries was done on an Illumina HiSeq2000 using paired-end 100 bp reads. SOAPnuke was used to process the raw data, removing reads that contained adapters or uncalled bases, had a mean Phred below 15, or lacked an exact match to the constant primer or identifier. High-quality paired reads were merged with COPE v1.2.5, and unique nucleotide sequences were defined as clonotypes. Clonotypes were aligned to IMGT TRBV, TRBD and TRBJ reference segments using MiTCR v1.1. The analysis was restricted to V-J combinations with a frequency above 0.0001, which together covered 99% to 99.2% of the repertoires. A TCS score was defined as the ratio of F50 (clonal expansion) to E x V (chaos), with BLOSUM62-based TCRdist applied between CDR3 peptides within each V-J. Welch's t-statistics and random forest reduced roughly 540 V-J features to 10 to 15, which were used in a naive Bayes classifier (R e1071). Sample size was not statistically predetermined, and investigators were not blinded to group allocation. The paper reports TCR Vbeta CDR3 sequencing of 140 or so peripheral blood samples: some 44 ophthalmopathy, about 75 hyperthyroidism and 17 progressor patients.

The chain is encoded by TRBV20-1 joined to TRBJ1-5; 5 matching bases give a weak D call of TRBD1. The sample in question was peripheral blood mononuclear cells (PBMCs), obtained at new diagnosis, from a patient treated with antithyroid drugs. This sequence was found in a woman between 18 and 30 years old with Graves disease. Donor details come from another sample of the same person, matched by shared clones. The DNA sequence is as follows: TGCAGTGCTAGACGGGGCCCCTATAGCAATCAGCCCCAGCATTTT. The resulting protein is CSARRGPYSNQPQHF.